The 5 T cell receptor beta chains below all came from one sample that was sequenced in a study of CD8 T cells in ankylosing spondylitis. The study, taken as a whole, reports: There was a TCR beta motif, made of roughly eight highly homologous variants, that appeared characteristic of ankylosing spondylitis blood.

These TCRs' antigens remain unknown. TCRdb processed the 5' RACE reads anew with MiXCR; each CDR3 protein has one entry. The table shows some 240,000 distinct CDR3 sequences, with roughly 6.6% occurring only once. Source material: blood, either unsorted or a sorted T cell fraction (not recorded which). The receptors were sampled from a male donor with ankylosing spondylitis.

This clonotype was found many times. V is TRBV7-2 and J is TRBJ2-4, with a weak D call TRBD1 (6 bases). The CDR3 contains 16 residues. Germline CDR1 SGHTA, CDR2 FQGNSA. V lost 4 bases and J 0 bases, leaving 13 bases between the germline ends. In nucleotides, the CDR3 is TGTGCCAGCAGCTCCGCCGACAGGATAGCCAAAAACATTCAGTACTTC. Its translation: CASSSADRIAKNIQYF.

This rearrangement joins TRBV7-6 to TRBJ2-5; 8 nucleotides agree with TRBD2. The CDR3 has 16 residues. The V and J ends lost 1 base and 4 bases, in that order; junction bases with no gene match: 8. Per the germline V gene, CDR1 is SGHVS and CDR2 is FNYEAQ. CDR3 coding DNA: TGTGCCAGCAGCTTAGTGACCGGGGGGGCACGAGAGACCCAGTACTTC. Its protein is CASSLVTGGARETQYF.

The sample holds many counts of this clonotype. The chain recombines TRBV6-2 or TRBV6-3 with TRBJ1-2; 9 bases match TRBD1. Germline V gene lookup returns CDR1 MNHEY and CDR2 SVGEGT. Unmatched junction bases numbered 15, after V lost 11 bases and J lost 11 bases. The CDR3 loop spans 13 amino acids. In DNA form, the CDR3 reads TGTGCCGCAGGGACAGGGCCGATTTTTGGGTACACCTTC. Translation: CAAGTGPIFGYTF.

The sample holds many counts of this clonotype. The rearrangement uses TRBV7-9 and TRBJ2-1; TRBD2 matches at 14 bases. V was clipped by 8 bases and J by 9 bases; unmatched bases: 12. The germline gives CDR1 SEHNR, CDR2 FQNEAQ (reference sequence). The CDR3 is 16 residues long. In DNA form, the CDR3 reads TGTGCCAGCGGCGGGACTAGCGGGAGAGGGGGGGTTGAGCAGTTCTTC. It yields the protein CASGGTSGRGGVEQFF.

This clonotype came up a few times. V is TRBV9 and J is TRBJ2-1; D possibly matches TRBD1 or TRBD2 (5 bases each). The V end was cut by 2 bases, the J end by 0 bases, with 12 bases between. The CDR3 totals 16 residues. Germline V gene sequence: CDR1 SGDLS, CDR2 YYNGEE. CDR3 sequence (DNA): TGTGCCAGCAGCGTCTGGGACCAGGGCTCCTACAATGAGCAGTTCTTC. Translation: CASSVWDQGSYNEQFF.